The 14 T cell receptor beta chains given below trace back to one sample, sequenced in a study of CD8+CD57+ T cells in acquired aplastic anemia. Both TCR beta VDJ combination and CDR3 sequence profiling were carried out. Genomic DNA was the template for this profiling. TCRdb passed the reads through MiXCR, listing each CDR3 protein once. The sample lists about 200,000 distinct CDR3 sequences; roughly 50% were seen once. By flow cytometry, patients selected for sequencing had shown an expansion of CD8+CD57+ cells. The sequenced sample consisted of sorted CD4+, CD8+, or CD8+CD57+ T cells (not recorded which) from PBMCs. The receptors here all came from a human donor with aplastic anemia.

V gene TRBV9 combines with J gene TRBJ1-1, with 9 bases lining up with TRBD1. The ends lost 3 bases at V and 8 bases at J; junction bases unmatched: 14. Per the germline V gene, CDR1 is SGDLS and CDR2 is YYNGEE. CDR3 size: 16 residues. The CDR3 DNA reads TGTGCCAGCAGCGGGGAATCCAACAGGGGGCCCATCGAAGCTTTCTTT. Translation gives CASSGESNRGPIEAFF.

This clonotype was seen a handful of times. The genes are TRBV9 and TRBJ2-7; D possibly corresponds to TRBD2 (5 bases). V was trimmed by 0 bases and J by 3 bases, leaving 10 bases between them. The germline V gene has CDR1 SGDLS and CDR2 YYNGEE. The CDR3 length is 14 residues. In DNA form, the CDR3 reads TGTGCCAGCAGCGTAGCGTCTAGCAGCTACGAGCAGTACTTC. Translated: CASSVASSSYEQYF.

This clonotype has more than one count but fewer than ten. V and J are TRBV9 and TRBJ1-1; no reliable D call. Per germline, CDR1 SGDLS and CDR2 YYNGEE. This CDR3 is built from 14 residues. Deletions cut 2 bases from V and 1 base from J, with 9 bases between. CDR3 DNA sequence: TGTGCCAGCAGCGTGATGCCAGAGAACACTGAAGCTTTCTTT. It is translated as CASSVMPENTEAFF. The variable domain in full, completed from reference TRBV9 and TRBJ1-1, reads DSGVTQTPKHLITATGQRVTLRCSPRSGDLSVYWYQQSLDQGLQFLIQYYNGEERAKGNILERFSAQQFPDLHSELNLSSLELGDSALYFCASSVMPENTEAFFGQGTRLTVV.

V and J are TRBV29-1 and TRBJ2-7; TRBD2 is a possible D gene (6 bases). Trimming cost V 7 bases and J 4 bases, with 17 bases left between them. Per germline, CDR1 SQVTM and CDR2 ANQGSEA. The CDR3 length is 13 residues. The CDR3 is CSAGTPEGYEQYF. CDR3 coding DNA: TGCAGCGCCGGGACTCCCGAGGGATACGAGCAGTACTTC.

The sample holds many counts of this clonotype. The genes are TRBV19 and TRBJ2-5, with D possibly TRBD2 on 6 matching bases. Germline CDR1 is LNHDA and CDR2 is SQIVND (reference sequence). V shed 5 bases and J shed 4 bases, with 14 bases lying between them. CDR3 length: 14 amino acids. CDR3 loop: CASSAGRRVETQYF. For the CDR3, the DNA is TGTGCCAGTAGTGCGGGACGCCGGGTAGAGACCCAGTACTTC.

This clonotype has only a few counts. A clone one base away is much larger, so this may be a read error. This chain connects TRBV7-8 to TRBJ1-4; D not resolved. From germline, CDR1 is SGHVS and CDR2 FQNEAQ. This CDR3 has 13 residues. The CDR3 sequence is CASSLGRVEELFF. CDR3 coding DNA: TGTGCCAGCAGCTTAGGAAGGGTTGAAGAACTGTTTTTT.

This clonotype appeared many times. The V gene is TRBV9, the J gene TRBJ2-3; D perhaps matches TRBD2 (6 bases). The V gene lost 0 bases and the J gene lost 5 bases, with 13 bases spanning the gap. The CDR3 runs to 15 residues. Germline V gene lookup returns CDR1 SGDLS and CDR2 YYNGEE. CDR3 residues: CASSVGGTSGDTQYF. In nucleotides, the CDR3 is TGTGCCAGCAGCGTAGGAGGGACTTCTGGAGATACGCAGTATTTT. The entire variable domain, with the rest obtained from reference TRBV9 and TRBJ2-3, is as follows: DSGVTQTPKHLITATGQRVTLRCSPRSGDLSVYWYQQSLDQGLQFLIQYYNGEERAKGNILERFSAQQFPDLHSELNLSSLELGDSALYFCASSVGGTSGDTQYFGPGTRLTVL.

In this sample, this clonotype turned up many times. The gene calls are TRBV20-1 and TRBJ2-7; D remains ambiguous. V was cut by 0 bases and J by 3 bases, with 9 bases left in between. Germline values: CDR1 DFQATT, CDR2 SNEGSKA (reference sequence). This CDR3 region has 13 residues. The CDR3 nucleotides read TGCAGTGCTAGAGATCAGTCAAGCTACGAGCAGTACTTC. Protein product: CSARDQSSYEQYF.

The CDR3 spells CASKKGGPQAYEQYF. In nucleotides, the CDR3 is TGTGCCAGCAAGAAAGGGGGACCGCAAGCTTACGAGCAGTACTTC. The J gene is TRBJ2-7, the V gene TRBV6-6; D possibly corresponds to TRBD1 (6 bases). The germline gives CDR1 MNHNY, CDR2 SVGAGI (reference sequence). This CDR3 region has 15 residues. The V end was cut by 7 bases, the J end by 4 bases, with 20 bases between.

Concerning this clonotype itself: This could be a read error, since a much larger clone is one nucleotide away. This sequence joins TRBV7-9 and TRBJ1-4; D is unclear. The CDR3 consists of 14 residues. CDR1 and CDR2 from the germline V gene are SEHNR and FQNEAQ (reference sequence). The V end was cut by 3 bases, the J end by 8 bases, with 13 bases between. CDR3 nucleotide sequence: TGTGCCAGCAGCTTGCGCTGGGTTGGAGAAAAACTGTTTTTT. Protein: CASSLRWVGEKLFF.

The CDR3 loop reads CASSLGTSNEKLFF. The CDR3 DNA reads as TGTGCCAGCAGCTTAGGGACGAGCAATGAAAAACTGTTTTTT. The V gene is TRBV7-3, the J gene TRBJ1-4; a weak D match, TRBD1 (5 bases). CDR1 and CDR2 from the germline V gene are SGHTA and FQGTGA. The CDR3 is 14 amino acids. Trimming pared 2 bases from V and 5 bases from J, leaving 9 bases between.

This chain links TRBV2 with TRBJ2-2; 9 positions match TRBD2. CDR3 length: 15 amino acids. Germline CDR1 SNHLY, CDR2 FYNNEI. Unmatched junction bases numbered 5, after V lost 2 bases and J lost 7 bases. CDR3 region: CASSESGGPIGELFF. The CDR3 coding sequence is TGTGCCAGCAGTGAAAGCGGGGGGCCGATCGGGGAGCTGTTTTTT.

This clonotype was observed once. With a much larger clone just one base away, this may be a read error. The V call is TRBV2, the J call TRBJ2-2; 7 bases line up with TRBD1. The CDR3 consists of 16 residues. CDR1 is SNHLY and CDR2 is FYNNEI in the germline V gene. The CDR3 bases are TGTGCCAGCAGTTTTTCGGGACAGTCGAACACCGGGGAGCTGGTTTTT. Its translation is CASSFSGQSNTGELVF.

V usage is TRBV7-8 and J usage is TRBJ2-7; D perhaps matches TRBD2 (5 bases). This CDR3 region has 18 residues. The V gene's germline CDR1 is SGHVS and CDR2 FQNEAQ. V gave up 1 base and J gave up 1 base, with 20 bases separating them. CDR3 DNA: TGTGCCAGCAGCTTAGGGCCTATCGTCGTGCAGCGGTCCTACGAGCAGTACTTC. Its translation: CASSLGPIVVQRSYEQYF.